Listed below are T cell receptor beta chains from one sample, sequenced in a study of blood T cell repertoires in COVID-19. The protocol was immunoSEQ multiplex PCR, while the TCRdb copy is restricted to in-frame clones and leaves out a portion. The repertoire holds approximately 400,000 clones, with 89% as singletons. Sequencing was performed on peripheral blood. These receptor sequences come from a middle-aged man with acute or convalescent COVID-19. CDR3s include the opening cysteine and the closing phenylalanine or tryptophan. The D gene is left open where the match is weak. A row's size may be missing; if present it is once, few, many or a size class.

V,J,D,size,DNA,CDR3
TRBV4-2,TRBJ1-5,NA,NA,TGTGCCAGCAGCCAAGGAGGCTGGGTTTCGAGCAATCAGCCCCAGCATTTT,CASSQGGWVSSNQPQHF
TRBV19,TRBJ2-2,NA,NA,TGTGCCAGTAGTATAGCCCCGCCCTCGACTAGTACCGGGGAGCTGTTTTTT,CASSIAPPSTSTGELFF
TRBV19,TRBJ2-1,TRBD2,NA,TGTGCCACAACTAGCGGGAGTAGGGTCCATGAGCAGTTCTTC,CATTSGSRVHEQFF
TRBV5-4,TRBJ1-3,NA,once,TGTGCCAGCAGCCTGGAGGCAGGGTTTAGGGGCTCTGGAAACACCATATATTTT,CASSLEAGFRGSGNTIYF
TRBV27,TRBJ1-2,TRBD1,NA,TGTGCCAGCAGCTACAGGGGGCCCCACTATGGCTACACCTTC,CASSYRGPHYGYTF
TRBV7-3,TRBJ1-6,NA,NA,TGTGCCAGCAGCTTGGGGCACGGGAATTCACCCCTCCACTTT,CASSLGHGNSPLHF
TRBV5-5,TRBJ2-1,NA,NA,TGTGCCAGCAGCTATCCCGGGAGCCACAATGAGCAGTTCTTC,CASSYPGSHNEQFF
TRBV29-1,TRBJ2-6,NA,NA,TGCAGCGTTGTTTGGGCCCTCTCTGGGGCCAACGTCCTGACTTTC,CSVVWALSGANVLTF
TRBV6-1,TRBJ1-5,NA,few,TGTGCCAGCAGTGAAGCGGGAGGCAATCAGCCCCAGCATTTT,CASSEAGGNQPQHF
TRBV12-3/TRBV12-4,TRBJ1-4,NA,NA,TGTGCCAGCACTCAGGGGTTTGAAAAACTGTTTTTT,CASTQGFEKLFF
TRBV27,TRBJ1-2,TRBD1,few,TGTGCCAGCAGTTTATCGGCAGGGGGCCGTTACTATGGCTACACCTTC,CASSLSAGGRYYGYTF
TRBV6-5,TRBJ2-3,TRBD1,NA,TGTGCCAGCAGTTCCGGGACAGGGGGCCCTAATACGCAGTATTTT,CASSSGTGGPNTQYF
TRBV5-6,TRBJ2-7,TRBD1,NA,TGTGCCAGCAGCATACCGGGACAGGGGACCTACGAGCAGTACTTC,CASSIPGQGTYEQYF
TRBV19,TRBJ2-1,TRBD1,NA,TGTGCCAGTAGTATATATTGGGACAGAGGGGTTTCCTACAATGAGCAGTTCTTC,CASSIYWDRGVSYNEQFF
TRBV28,TRBJ2-1,TRBD2,NA,TGTGCCAGCAGTGACGGACTAGCGGGGAACCTTTACAATGAGCAGTTCTTC,CASSDGLAGNLYNEQFF
TRBV28,TRBJ1-2,NA,NA,TGTGCCAGCAGTACTCACAGGGCTTATGGCTACACCTTC,CASSTHRAYGYTF
TRBV5-1,TRBJ2-5,TRBD1,NA,TGCGCCAGCAGCTTAGGGACAGGGGTCCAAGAGACCCAGTACTTC,CASSLGTGVQETQYF
TRBV28,TRBJ1-1,TRBD1,NA,TGTGCCAGCAGAGGGACAGGGGGCTGGAACACTGAAGCTTTCTTT,CASRGTGGWNTEAFF
TRBV5-1,TRBJ1-3,NA,NA,TGCGCCAGCAGCTTTCGGGGGGGTGGAAACACCATATATTTT,CASSFRGGGNTIYF
TRBV9,TRBJ1-3,NA,NA,TGTGCCAGCAGCGTAGTTGGCAGGGCAAACTCTGGAAACACCATATATTTT,CASSVVGRANSGNTIYF
TRBV6-1,TRBJ1-2,NA,NA,TGTGCCAGCAGTGACCTGACTTTTACTAACTATGGCTACACCTTC,CASSDLTFTNYGYTF
TRBV3-1/TRBV3-2,TRBJ2-1,TRBD2,NA,TGTGCCAGCAGCCAATCTAGCGGGATCTACAATGAGCAGTTCTTC,CASSQSSGIYNEQFF
TRBV23-1,TRBJ1-4,TRBD1,NA,TGCGCCAGCAGTACCGGGACAGGGCTTTCCTCGGGTGAAAAACTGTTTTTT,CASSTGTGLSSGEKLFF
TRBV5-6,TRBJ2-1,TRBD2,NA,TGTGCCAGCAGGAGGACTAGCGGGAGGAGCTACAATGAGCAGTTCTTC,CASRRTSGRSYNEQFF
TRBV5-1,TRBJ2-1,TRBD2,NA,TGCGCCAGCAGCTTGTTTTCTAGCGGGAGCCGAAGCTCCTACAATGAGCAGTTCTTC,CASSLFSSGSRSSYNEQFF
TRBV5-5,TRBJ2-7,NA,NA,TGTGCCACCGCCCCCGGTGCAACCTACGAGCAGTACTTC,CATAPGATYEQYF
TRBV10-2,TRBJ2-7,TRBD2,NA,TGCGCCAGCAGTATCAGCGGGAGGATCTCCTACGAGCAGTACTTC,CASSISGRISYEQYF
TRBV11-3,TRBJ2-3,TRBD2,once,TGTGCCAGCAGCCTCTCTAGCGGGAGGATTTCAGATACGCAGTATTTT,CASSLSSGRISDTQYF
TRBV5-4,TRBJ1-2,NA,NA,TGTGCCAGCAGCGGGCATGGGAGAAACTATGGCTACACCTTC,CASSGHGRNYGYTF
TRBV25-1,TRBJ2-4,NA,NA,TGTGCCAGCAGTGAATGGAGTTCTCCTAGCGCGACTAACATTCAGTACTTC,CASSEWSSPSATNIQYF
TRBV21-1,TRBJ1-5,NA,NA,TGTGCCAGCAGTTTAGGCAATCAGCCCCAGCATTTT,CASSLGNQPQHF
TRBV19,TRBJ2-7,NA,NA,TGTGCCAGTAGTTCCGACGGATTGGGCACCTACGAGCAGTACTTC,CASSSDGLGTYEQYF
TRBV28,TRBJ2-7,NA,NA,TGTGCCAGCAGTCTTAGCGTAGCCTACGAGCAGTACTTC,CASSLSVAYEQYF
TRBV28,TRBJ2-7,NA,NA,TGTGCCAGCAGCTTAGGCTCCACCTACGAGCAGTACTTC,CASSLGSTYEQYF
TRBV11-2,TRBJ1-1,NA,NA,TGTGCCAGCAGCTTAGTATCTGAAGCTTTCTTT,CASSLVSEAFF
TRBV19,TRBJ1-1,NA,NA,TGTGCCAGTAGCCAAATTAGGGGGGGCACTGAAGCTTTCTTT,CASSQIRGGTEAFF
TRBV7-8,TRBJ2-7,NA,few,TGTGCCAGCAGCTTAGGAGGGCGGACCTACGAGCAGTACTTC,CASSLGGRTYEQYF
TRBV19,TRBJ2-2,NA,medium-sized,TGTGCCAGTAATATGGGGCGCACCGGGGAGCTGTTTTTT,CASNMGRTGELFF
TRBV4-1,TRBJ1-2,NA,once,TGCGCCAGCAGCCAATCTGCGAACTATGGCTACACCTTC,CASSQSANYGYTF
TRBV5-5,TRBJ2-2,NA,once,TGTGCCAGCAGCCGGACACCGAACACCGGGGAGCTGTTTTTT,CASSRTPNTGELFF
TRBV28,TRBJ1-2,TRBD1,once,TGTGCCAGCAGATCAGGGGGCCTCTATGGCTACACCTTC,CASRSGGLYGYTF
TRBV28,TRBJ2-7,NA,NA,TGTGCCAGCAGTTTGTTAGGGGTCTCCTACGAGCAGTACTTC,CASSLLGVSYEQYF
TRBV5-1,TRBJ1-4,NA,once,TGCGCCAGCAGCCCGGGGGGATCGGATACTAATGAAAAACTGTTTTTT,CASSPGGSDTNEKLFF
TRBV5-5,TRBJ2-7,NA,NA,TGTGCCAGCAGCTTGGGGAGCTCCTACGAGCAGTACTTC,CASSLGSSYEQYF
TRBV6-6,TRBJ1-2,NA,NA,TGTGCCAGCAGTTACCGGGTAGAAAACCATGGCTACACCTTC,CASSYRVENHGYTF
TRBV6-5,TRBJ2-2,NA,NA,TGTGCCAGCAGACGGACAGTCGCGAACACCGGGGAGCTGTTTTTT,CASRRTVANTGELFF
TRBV5-1,TRBJ2-2,TRBD1,NA,TGCGCCAGCAGCCCGGGACAGGGGGGAACCGGGGAGCTGTTTTTT,CASSPGQGGTGELFF
TRBV29-1,TRBJ2-7,TRBD1,NA,TGCAGCGTTGAAGATGAGGACAGGGCCAACGAGCAGTACTTC,CSVEDEDRANEQYF
TRBV7-8,TRBJ1-2,NA,NA,TGTGCCAGCAGCTCAACAGGCCCGGAACGCTATGGCTACACCTTC,CASSSTGPERYGYTF
TRBV4-2,TRBJ2-1,TRBD2,NA,TGTGCCAGCAGCCAAGAAGCGGGAGGCTACAATGAGCAGTTCTTC,CASSQEAGGYNEQFF
TRBV10-1,TRBJ2-2,NA,NA,TGCGCCAGCACCCAAGCCGTACCCGGGGAGCTGTTTTTT,CASTQAVPGELFF
TRBV28,TRBJ1-3,NA,few,TGTGCCAGCAGTCCCCAAGCGGGGGACACCATATATTTT,CASSPQAGDTIYF
TRBV5-4,TRBJ1-4,TRBD1,once,TGTGCCAGCAGCCAAAACACAGGGGGCGAAAAACTGTTTTTT,CASSQNTGGEKLFF
TRBV20-1,TRBJ1-2,NA,NA,TGCAGTGCTAGTGCGTACCTCGATCTGGGGGACACATGGAACTATGGCTACACCTTC,CSASAYLDLGDTWNYGYTF
TRBV5-4,TRBJ2-7,TRBD1,NA,TGTGCCAGCAGCTTGACGGGCGGGACAGGGATATCCAACGAGCAGTACTTC,CASSLTGGTGISNEQYF